This is a list of T cell receptor beta chains from one sample in a study of cytomegalovirus exposure and HLA in healthy donors. Profiled with immunoSEQ multiplex PCR; TCRdb holds only in-frame clones, not every one. The sample yields more than 130,000 clones, approximately 73% seen once. Sequenced material: PBMCs. The receptors were gathered from a human donor in good health. Both conserved end residues are part of each CDR3. Each record gives: clone size, D gene, J gene, V gene, CDR3 DNA, CDR3 protein. D genes are given only for firm matches. Size tells how often a clone was seen (once, few, many) or the class of an expanded clone, and some rows leave it out.

abundance: NA; d_gene: NA; j_gene: TRBJ2-3; v_gene: TRBV9; CDR3nt: TGTGCCAGCAGCGTAGGGGAGATGTCGGGCACAGATACGCAGTATTTT; CDR3aa: CASSVGEMSGTDTQYF
abundance: NA; d_gene: NA; j_gene: TRBJ2-1; v_gene: TRBV7-9; CDR3nt: TGTGCCAGCAGTGGGAGGACCTACAATGAGCAGTTCTTC; CDR3aa: CASSGRTYNEQFF
abundance: NA; d_gene: NA; j_gene: TRBJ1-3; v_gene: TRBV7-9; CDR3nt: TGTGCCAGCACCAATACCGATACGGACAAATATTTT; CDR3aa: CASTNTDTDKYF
abundance: NA; d_gene: TRBD1; j_gene: TRBJ2-4; v_gene: TRBV5-1; CDR3nt: TGCGCCAGCAGCGATAGGGACAGACTAAACATTCAGTACTTC; CDR3aa: CASSDRDRLNIQYF
abundance: NA; d_gene: TRBD1; j_gene: TRBJ2-3; v_gene: TRBV11-2; CDR3nt: TGTGCCAGCAGCCCCTGGGACAGGGCCTTTCTCACAGATACGCAGTATTTT; CDR3aa: CASSPWDRAFLTDTQYF
abundance: NA; d_gene: TRBD1; j_gene: TRBJ2-7; v_gene: TRBV6-5; CDR3nt: TGTGCCAGCAGACCCGCGTACAGGGGAACCTACGAGCAGTACTTC; CDR3aa: CASRPAYRGTYEQYF
abundance: NA; d_gene: NA; j_gene: TRBJ1-1; v_gene: TRBV19; CDR3nt: TGTGCCAGTAGTATAGCCGGGGGACTAACTGAAGCTTTCTTT; CDR3aa: CASSIAGGLTEAFF
abundance: few; d_gene: TRBD2; j_gene: TRBJ2-2; v_gene: TRBV9; CDR3nt: TGTGCCAGCAACGGACTAGCGGGTGAGACCGGGGAGCTGTTTTTT; CDR3aa: CASNGLAGETGELFF
abundance: NA; d_gene: TRBD1; j_gene: TRBJ2-7; v_gene: TRBV7-3; CDR3nt: TGTGCCAGCAGCCTAAGGACAGGTAGAAGTTACGAGCAGTACTTC; CDR3aa: CASSLRTGRSYEQYF
abundance: NA; d_gene: TRBD2; j_gene: TRBJ2-1; v_gene: TRBV5-4; CDR3nt: TGTGCCAGCAGCCTCCGGACTAGCGGGGATGAGCAGTTCTTC; CDR3aa: CASSLRTSGDEQFF
abundance: few; d_gene: TRBD2; j_gene: TRBJ2-1; v_gene: TRBV4-1; CDR3nt: TGCGCCAGCAGCCAAGGGGGGGGGAATGAGCAGTTCTTC; CDR3aa: CASSQGGGNEQFF
abundance: NA; d_gene: TRBD1; j_gene: TRBJ1-2; v_gene: TRBV30; CDR3nt: TGTGCCTGGAGTACAGGGGATTATGGCTACACCTTC; CDR3aa: CAWSTGDYGYTF
abundance: NA; d_gene: TRBD1; j_gene: TRBJ1-1; v_gene: TRBV6-1; CDR3nt: TGTGCCAGCGTAGGACAGGCCCCAGGTAGGACTGAAGCTTTCTTT; CDR3aa: CASVGQAPGRTEAFF
abundance: once; d_gene: TRBD2; j_gene: TRBJ2-5; v_gene: TRBV15; CDR3nt: TGTGCCACCAGCGGGGGACTAGCGGTTTACCAAGAGACCCAGTACTTC; CDR3aa: CATSGGLAVYQETQYF
abundance: NA; d_gene: NA; j_gene: TRBJ2-3; v_gene: TRBV28; CDR3nt: TGTGCCAGCAGACAGAGTAGCACAGATACGCAGTATTTT; CDR3aa: CASRQSSTDTQYF
abundance: NA; d_gene: NA; j_gene: TRBJ1-6; v_gene: TRBV4-1; CDR3nt: TGCGCCAGCAGCCAGGGGGCAAGTTCCTATAATTCACCCCTCCACTTT; CDR3aa: CASSQGASSYNSPLHF
abundance: NA; d_gene: NA; j_gene: TRBJ2-3; v_gene: TRBV19; CDR3nt: TGTGCCAGTAGTATAGTCGGGACGGGGGCAGATACGCAGTATTTT; CDR3aa: CASSIVGTGADTQYF
abundance: once; d_gene: NA; j_gene: TRBJ1-1; v_gene: TRBV7-3; CDR3nt: TGTGCCAGCAGCCAAGATGGTGCGTACGCGTCTGAAGCTTTCTTT; CDR3aa: CASSQDGAYASEAFF
abundance: few; d_gene: NA; j_gene: TRBJ1-1; v_gene: TRBV28; CDR3nt: TGTGCCAGCAGATTCGACAGGTGGACTGAAGCTTTCTTT; CDR3aa: CASRFDRWTEAFF
abundance: NA; d_gene: TRBD1; j_gene: TRBJ2-7; v_gene: TRBV19; CDR3nt: TGTGCCAGTAGTACCGGACAGGGTTCGGAGCAGTACTTC; CDR3aa: CASSTGQGSEQYF
abundance: NA; d_gene: NA; j_gene: TRBJ2-7; v_gene: TRBV4-2; CDR3nt: TGTGCCAGCAGCCAAGAGGGGGGCTACGAGCAGTACTTC; CDR3aa: CASSQEGGYEQYF
abundance: NA; d_gene: TRBD2; j_gene: TRBJ2-1; v_gene: TRBV19; CDR3nt: TGTGCCAGTAGTATCTTAGCGGGAGACCTTATTGCCTACAATGAGCAGTTCTTC; CDR3aa: CASSILAGDLIAYNEQFF
abundance: NA; d_gene: TRBD2; j_gene: TRBJ2-7; v_gene: TRBV11-3; CDR3nt: TGTGCCAGCAGCTTAACTAGCGGGAGTTACGAGCAGTACTTC; CDR3aa: CASSLTSGSYEQYF
abundance: few; d_gene: TRBD1; j_gene: TRBJ2-5; v_gene: TRBV6-1; CDR3nt: TGTGCCAGCGGACAGGGTAGCACCCAAGAGACCCAGTACTTC; CDR3aa: CASGQGSTQETQYF
abundance: NA; d_gene: TRBD1; j_gene: TRBJ2-7; v_gene: TRBV28; CDR3nt: TGTGCCAGCAGTTTAACAGGGGGGCCCCTCTACGAGCAGTACTTC; CDR3aa: CASSLTGGPLYEQYF
abundance: NA; d_gene: TRBD2; j_gene: TRBJ2-3; v_gene: TRBV5-1; CDR3nt: TGCGCCAGCAGCTCTAGCGGGAGGGTCACAGATACGCAGTATTTT; CDR3aa: CASSSSGRVTDTQYF
abundance: few; d_gene: NA; j_gene: TRBJ1-5; v_gene: TRBV5-6; CDR3nt: TGTGCCAGCAGCTTGGAGCCTAATCAGCCCCAGCATTTT; CDR3aa: CASSLEPNQPQHF
abundance: NA; d_gene: TRBD2; j_gene: TRBJ2-3; v_gene: TRBV7-6; CDR3nt: TGTGCCAGCAGCTTAGGGGAGGGTGCAGATACGCAGTATTTT; CDR3aa: CASSLGEGADTQYF
abundance: once; d_gene: NA; j_gene: TRBJ1-5; v_gene: TRBV7-8; CDR3nt: TGTGCCAGCAGCCCCGCCGGGACAACCATCAATCAGCCCCAGCATTTT; CDR3aa: CASSPAGTTINQPQHF
abundance: few; d_gene: NA; j_gene: TRBJ2-7; v_gene: TRBV11-2; CDR3nt: TGTGCCAGCAGCTTAGGTTGGGGGGTAGAGCAGTACTTC; CDR3aa: CASSLGWGVEQYF
abundance: NA; d_gene: TRBD1; j_gene: TRBJ2-7; v_gene: TRBV4-1; CDR3nt: TGCGCCAGCAGCTCGACGACAGGGCCCTACGAGCAGTACTTC; CDR3aa: CASSSTTGPYEQYF
abundance: NA; d_gene: NA; j_gene: TRBJ1-2; v_gene: TRBV5-6; CDR3nt: TGTGCCAGCAGCGTTTACAGGGTAGGAGGCGACTATGGCTACACCTTC; CDR3aa: CASSVYRVGGDYGYTF
abundance: NA; d_gene: NA; j_gene: TRBJ1-1; v_gene: TRBV6-1; CDR3nt: TGTGCCAGCAGTGAACCCTCTTTCTTT; CDR3aa: CASSEPSFF
abundance: few; d_gene: TRBD2; j_gene: TRBJ2-7; v_gene: TRBV7-6; CDR3nt: TGTGCCAGCAGCTCTACAGAAGGACTAGCGGACCTACCTTACGAGCAGTACTTC; CDR3aa: CASSSTEGLADLPYEQYF
abundance: NA; d_gene: TRBD2; j_gene: TRBJ2-1; v_gene: TRBV2; CDR3nt: TGTGCCAGCAGGAAGGGACTAGCGGGGAGCAATGAGCAGTTCTTC; CDR3aa: CASRKGLAGSNEQFF
abundance: NA; d_gene: TRBD1; j_gene: TRBJ1-2; v_gene: TRBV4-1; CDR3nt: TGCGCCAGCAGCCCCCAAGACAGGGCCTTTAGCTACACCTTC; CDR3aa: CASSPQDRAFSYTF
abundance: NA; d_gene: TRBD1; j_gene: TRBJ2-7; v_gene: TRBV11-3; CDR3nt: TGTGCCAGCAGCTTAGATTTTGGACAGGGAACCTACGAGCAGTACTTC; CDR3aa: CASSLDFGQGTYEQYF
abundance: NA; d_gene: TRBD2; j_gene: TRBJ2-2; v_gene: TRBV12-5; CDR3nt: TGTGCTTCTGGGGTAGCGGGGATAACGAACACCGGGGAGCTGTTTTTT; CDR3aa: CASGVAGITNTGELFF
abundance: NA; d_gene: NA; j_gene: TRBJ1-3; v_gene: TRBV15; CDR3nt: TGTGCCACCAGCAAGCTAACAGGGCTCTCTGGAAACACCATATATTTT; CDR3aa: CATSKLTGLSGNTIYF
abundance: NA; d_gene: NA; j_gene: TRBJ2-3; v_gene: TRBV7-3; CDR3nt: TGTGCCAGCACCTATAAGTCGTCGATCACAGATACGCAGTATTTT; CDR3aa: CASTYKSSITDTQYF
abundance: NA; d_gene: TRBD1; j_gene: TRBJ1-3; v_gene: TRBV5-1; CDR3nt: TGCGCCAGCAGCCTTTCCTCTCAGACAGGGAGTGGAAACACCATATATTTT; CDR3aa: CASSLSSQTGSGNTIYF
abundance: once; d_gene: TRBD2; j_gene: TRBJ2-1; v_gene: TRBV7-9; CDR3nt: TGTGCCAGCAGCCAAAACCGGGGGACTAGCGGGAGGAATGAGCAGTTCTTC; CDR3aa: CASSQNRGTSGRNEQFF
abundance: NA; d_gene: NA; j_gene: TRBJ2-3; v_gene: TRBV5-6; CDR3nt: TGTGCCAGCAGCTCGACAGGGGAGGGAGATACGCAGTATTTT; CDR3aa: CASSSTGEGDTQYF
abundance: NA; d_gene: NA; j_gene: TRBJ2-2; v_gene: TRBV6-1; CDR3nt: TGTGCCAGCAGTGACTGGACCCGTACAGGCACCGGGGAGCTGTTTTTT; CDR3aa: CASSDWTRTGTGELFF
abundance: NA; d_gene: TRBD1; j_gene: TRBJ2-7; v_gene: TRBV5-1; CDR3nt: TGCGCCAGCAGCTTCTTTCCGACAGGGGGCATCTACGAGCAGTACTTC; CDR3aa: CASSFFPTGGIYEQYF